The T cell receptor (beta chain) under discussion was sequenced for a study of T cell clones after liver transplantation. Findings and limits, study-wide: Post-transplant time points were not standardized, so conclusions are preliminary. A larger donor-reactive than third-party decline suggested partial antigen-specific deletion. The donor-reactive repertoire was only partly measurable in a couple of subjects, lacking donor cells.

Only in-frame clones appear in the TCRdb table, and some are missing; sequencing was by immunoSEQ multiplex PCR. The data hold tens of thousands of clones, with about 70% observed a single time. Concerning this clone itself: The antigen remains unidentified.

V was shortened by 2 bases and J by 1 base, with 13 bases between the two germline ends. The CDR3 has 16 amino acids. The germline V gene has CDR1 SGHKS and CDR2 YYEKEE (reference sequence). This clonotype originated in a human donor who received a liver transplant. This rearrangement joins TRBV5-5 to TRBJ2-1; D might be TRBD2 (6 bases). The source material was CD4+ T cells from blood, sampled before liver transplant. As DNA, the CDR3 is TGTGCCAGCAGCTTCCGGGGGACTTTTTCCTACAATGAGCAGTTCTTC. It translates to CASSFRGTFSYNEQFF.